This TCR beta chain was identified in a study of cytomegalovirus exposure and HLA in healthy donors. Across the whole study: Researchers found that less than 90% of some 400 genotyped donors fell within the Caucasian-associated ancestry cluster.

The CDR3 length is 15 residues. The V and J ends lost 0 bases and 4 bases respectively, with 10 bases between them. Germline-derived CDR1 and CDR2 are ENHRY and SYGVKD. Whole-study findings and limits: Later work showed greater clonal expansion in HLA-associated TCR beta chains than in equally common others.

Whereas donors were nominally healthy upon sampling, unrecorded immune exposures were probable. Use of 60 Vbeta and 13 Jbeta primers characterized the PCR. TCRdb's table, derived via immunoSEQ multiplex PCR, lists solely in-frame clones and lacks some. This table holds more than 95,000 clones, 73% found once. Comment on this clone: No antigen is known for it.

The source material was PBMCs. The receptor comes from a man aged 55 to 69 in good health and CMV-seropositive. This chain connects TRBV10-3 to TRBJ1-5; D may be TRBD1 (5 bases). The CDR3 DNA follows: TGTGCCATCAGTGAGTCCCGGACAACAAATCAGCCCCAGCATTTT. Protein: CAISESRTTNQPQHF.